This T cell receptor (beta chain) was observed in a study of cytomegalovirus exposure and HLA in healthy donors. Overall study findings and caveats: Sequencing artifact likely explains a cluster of highly shared sequence variants. Researchers reportedly found TCR beta sequences accurately predicted most subjects' HLA-A and HLA-B alleles. An apparent linkage of common viral pathogens to several of the most significant clusters emerged in a later analysis.

Remarks on this clone: Its specificity is unknown.

PCR amplification relied on 60 Vbeta primers (plus 13 Jbeta primers). Measured with immunoSEQ multiplex PCR; TCRdb has only the in-frame clones, and not every one. The table includes some 180,000 clones, about 85% detected once. CDR3 length: 15 amino acids. V gave up 2 bases and J gave up 2 bases, with 10 bases separating them. The germline gives CDR1 MNHEY, CDR2 SMNVEV (reference sequence). The chain couples TRBV27 to TRBJ1-5, with a tentative D call TRBD1 (5 bases). The clonotype was recovered from a boy younger than 10 in good health and CMV-seronegative. The sequencing sample was made of PBMCs. The CDR3 sequence is CASSLLGGGNQPQHF. The CDR3 DNA is TGTGCCAGCAGTTTACTCGGGGGTGGCAATCAGCCCCAGCATTTT.